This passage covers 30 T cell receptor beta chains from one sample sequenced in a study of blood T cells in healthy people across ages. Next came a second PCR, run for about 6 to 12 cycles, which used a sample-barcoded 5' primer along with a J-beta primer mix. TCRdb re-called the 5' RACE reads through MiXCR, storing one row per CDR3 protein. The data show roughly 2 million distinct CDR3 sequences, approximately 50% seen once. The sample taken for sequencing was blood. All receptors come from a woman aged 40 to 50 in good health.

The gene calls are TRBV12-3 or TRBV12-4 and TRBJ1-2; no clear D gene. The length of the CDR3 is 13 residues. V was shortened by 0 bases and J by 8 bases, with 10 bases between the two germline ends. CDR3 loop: CASSLASREGYTF. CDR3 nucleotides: TGTGCCAGCAGTTTAGCATCAAGGGAAGGCTACACCTTC.

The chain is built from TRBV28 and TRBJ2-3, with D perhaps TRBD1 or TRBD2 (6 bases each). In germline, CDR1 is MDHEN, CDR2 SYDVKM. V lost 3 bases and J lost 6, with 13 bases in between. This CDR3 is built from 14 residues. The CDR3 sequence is CASSFGGPRDTQYF. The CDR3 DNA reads TGTGCCAGCAGTTTCGGGGGCCCTCGGGATACGCAGTATTTT.

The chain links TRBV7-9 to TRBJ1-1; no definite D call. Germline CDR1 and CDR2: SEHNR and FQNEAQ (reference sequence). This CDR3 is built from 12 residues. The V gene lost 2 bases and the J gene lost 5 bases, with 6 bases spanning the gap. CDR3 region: CASSLRETEAFF. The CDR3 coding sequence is TGTGCCAGCAGCTTAAGGGAGACTGAAGCTTTCTTT.

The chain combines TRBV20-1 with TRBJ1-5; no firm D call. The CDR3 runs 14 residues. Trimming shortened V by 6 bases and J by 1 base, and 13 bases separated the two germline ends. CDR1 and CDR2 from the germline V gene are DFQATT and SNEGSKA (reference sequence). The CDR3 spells CSARADDSNQPQHF. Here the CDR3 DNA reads TGCAGTGCGAGGGCAGATGACAGCAATCAGCCCCAGCATTTT.

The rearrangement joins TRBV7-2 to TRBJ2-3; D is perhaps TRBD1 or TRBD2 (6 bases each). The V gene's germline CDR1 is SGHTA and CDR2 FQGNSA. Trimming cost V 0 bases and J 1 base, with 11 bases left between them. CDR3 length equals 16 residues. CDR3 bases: TGTGCCAGCAGCTTAGCGACGGGGGCCGGCACAGATACGCAGTATTTT. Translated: CASSLATGAGTDTQYF.

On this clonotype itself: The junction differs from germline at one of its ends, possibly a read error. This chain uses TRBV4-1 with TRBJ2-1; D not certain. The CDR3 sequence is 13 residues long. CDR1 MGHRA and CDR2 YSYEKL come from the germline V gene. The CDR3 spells CASSQGLRFERFF. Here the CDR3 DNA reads TGCGCCAGCAGCCAAGGTTTACGATTTGAGCGGTTCTTC.

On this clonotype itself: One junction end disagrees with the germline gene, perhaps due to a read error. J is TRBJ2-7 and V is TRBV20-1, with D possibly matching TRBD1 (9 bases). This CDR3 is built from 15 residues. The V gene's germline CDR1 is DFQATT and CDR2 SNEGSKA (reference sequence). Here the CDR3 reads CRARAGTGSGGEQYF. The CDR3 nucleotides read TGCAGAGCTAGAGCCGGGACAGGGAGCGGGGGCGAGCAGTACTTC.

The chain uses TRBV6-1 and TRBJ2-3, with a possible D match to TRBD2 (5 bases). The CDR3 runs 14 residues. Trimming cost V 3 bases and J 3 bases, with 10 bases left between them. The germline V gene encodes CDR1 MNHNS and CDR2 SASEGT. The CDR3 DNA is TGTGCCAGCAGTGACGAAGACTATACAGATACGCAGTATTTT. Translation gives CASSDEDYTDTQYF.

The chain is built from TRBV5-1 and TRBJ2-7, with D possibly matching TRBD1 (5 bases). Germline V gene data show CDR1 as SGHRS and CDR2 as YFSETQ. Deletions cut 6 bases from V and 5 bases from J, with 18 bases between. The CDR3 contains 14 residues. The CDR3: CASKSGSSIHEQYF. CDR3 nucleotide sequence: TGCGCCAGCAAATCAGGGTCCTCAATCCACGAGCAGTACTTC.

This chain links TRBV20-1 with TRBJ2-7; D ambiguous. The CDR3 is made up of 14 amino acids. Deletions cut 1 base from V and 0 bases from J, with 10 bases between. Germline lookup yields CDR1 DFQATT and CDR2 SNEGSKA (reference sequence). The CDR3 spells CSARGRLSSYEQYF. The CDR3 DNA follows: TGCAGTGCTAGAGGTCGTCTTAGCTCCTACGAGCAGTACTTC.

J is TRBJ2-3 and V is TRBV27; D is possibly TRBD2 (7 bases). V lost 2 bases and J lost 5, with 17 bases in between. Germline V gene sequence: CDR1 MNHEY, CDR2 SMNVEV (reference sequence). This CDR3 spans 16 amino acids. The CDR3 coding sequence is TGTGCCAGCAGTTTACTGAGGGGGGGTCTTGTAGATACGCAGTATTTT. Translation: CASSLLRGGLVDTQYF.

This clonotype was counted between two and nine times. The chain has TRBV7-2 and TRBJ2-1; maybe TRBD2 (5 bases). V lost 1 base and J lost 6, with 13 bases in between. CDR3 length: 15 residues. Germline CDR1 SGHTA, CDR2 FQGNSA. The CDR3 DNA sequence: TGTGCCAGCAGCTTAGTTAGGACTGAGGGCAATGAGCAGTTCTTC. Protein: CASSLVRTEGNEQFF. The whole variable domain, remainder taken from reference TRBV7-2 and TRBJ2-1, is GAGVSQSPSNKVTEKGKDVELRCDPISGHTALYWYRQSLGQGLEFLIYFQGNSAPDKSGLPSDRFSAERTGGSVSTLTIQRTQQEDSAVYLCASSLVRTEGNEQFFGPGTRLTVL.

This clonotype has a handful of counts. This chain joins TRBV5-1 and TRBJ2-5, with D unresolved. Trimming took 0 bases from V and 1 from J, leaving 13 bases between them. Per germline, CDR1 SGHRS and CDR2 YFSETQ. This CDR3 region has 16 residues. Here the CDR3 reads CASSLEGTLLQETQYF. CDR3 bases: TGCGCCAGCAGCTTGGAGGGTACACTTCTCCAAGAGACCCAGTACTTC.

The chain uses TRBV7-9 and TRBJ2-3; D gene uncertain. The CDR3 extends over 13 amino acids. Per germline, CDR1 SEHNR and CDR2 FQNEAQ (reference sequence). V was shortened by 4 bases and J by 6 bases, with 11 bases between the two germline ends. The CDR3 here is CASSYLGWDTQYF. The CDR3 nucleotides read TGTGCCAGCAGCTATCTGGGATGGGATACGCAGTATTTT.

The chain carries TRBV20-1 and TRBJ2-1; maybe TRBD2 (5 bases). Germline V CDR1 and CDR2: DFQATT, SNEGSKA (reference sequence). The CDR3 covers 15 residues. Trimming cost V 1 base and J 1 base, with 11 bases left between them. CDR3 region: CSARVGENSYNEQFF. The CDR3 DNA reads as TGCAGTGCTAGAGTCGGGGAAAATTCCTACAATGAGCAGTTCTTC.

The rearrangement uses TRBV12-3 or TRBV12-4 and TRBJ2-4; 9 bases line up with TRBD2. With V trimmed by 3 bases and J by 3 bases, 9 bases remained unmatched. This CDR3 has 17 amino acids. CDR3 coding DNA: TGTGCCAGCAGTTTCTTCGCTAGCGGGGTAGGCAAAAACATTCAGTACTTC. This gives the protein CASSFFASGVGKNIQYF.

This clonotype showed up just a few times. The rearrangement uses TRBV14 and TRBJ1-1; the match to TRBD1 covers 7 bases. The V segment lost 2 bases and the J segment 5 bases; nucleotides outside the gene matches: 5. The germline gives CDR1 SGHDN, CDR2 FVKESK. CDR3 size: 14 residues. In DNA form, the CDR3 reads TGTGCCAGCAGCCAAAACAGGGGTCGTACTGAAGCTTTCTTT. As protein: CASSQNRGRTEAFF. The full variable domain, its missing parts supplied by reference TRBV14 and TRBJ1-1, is EAGVTQFPSHSVIEKGQTVTLRCDPISGHDNLYWYRRVMGKEIKFLLHFVKESKQDESGMPNNRFLAERTGGTYSTLKVQPAELEDSGVYFCASSQNRGRTEAFFGQGTRLTVV.

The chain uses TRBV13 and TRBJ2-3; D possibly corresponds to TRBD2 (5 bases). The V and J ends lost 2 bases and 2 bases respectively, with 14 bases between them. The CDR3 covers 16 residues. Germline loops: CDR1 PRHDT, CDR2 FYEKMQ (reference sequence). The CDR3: CASSLLFRDTTDTQYF. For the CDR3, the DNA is TGTGCCAGCAGCTTACTCTTCCGGGATACCACAGATACGCAGTATTTT. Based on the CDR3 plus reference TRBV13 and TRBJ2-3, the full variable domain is AAGVIQSPRHLIKEKRETATLKCYPIPRHDTVYWYQQGPGQDPQFLISFYEKMQSDKGSIPDRFSAQQFSDYHSELNMSSLELGDSALYFCASSLLFRDTTDTQYFGPGTRLTVL.

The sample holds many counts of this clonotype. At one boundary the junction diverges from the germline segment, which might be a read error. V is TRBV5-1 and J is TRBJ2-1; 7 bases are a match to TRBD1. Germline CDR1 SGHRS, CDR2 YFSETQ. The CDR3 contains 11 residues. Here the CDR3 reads CASSSQGEQFF. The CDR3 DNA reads TGTGCCAGCAGTTCACAGGGGGAGCAGTTCTTC. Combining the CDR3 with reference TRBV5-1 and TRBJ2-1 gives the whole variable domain KAGVTQTPRYLIKTRGQQVTLSCSPISGHRSVSWYQQTPGQGLQFLFEYFSETQRNKGNFPGRFSGRQFSNSRSEMNVSTLELGDSALYLCASSSQGEQFFGPGTRLTVL.

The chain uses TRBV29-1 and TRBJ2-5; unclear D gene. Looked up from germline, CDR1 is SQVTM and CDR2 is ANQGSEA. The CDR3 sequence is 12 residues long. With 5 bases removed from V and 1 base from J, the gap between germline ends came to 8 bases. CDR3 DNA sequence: TGCAGCGTTAACCGGGTCCAAGAGACCCAGTACTTC. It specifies CSVNRVQETQYF. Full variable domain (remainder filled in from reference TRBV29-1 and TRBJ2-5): SAVISQKPSRDICQRGTSLTIQCQVDSQVTMMFWYRQQPGQSLTLIATANQGSEATYESGFVIDKFPISRPNLTFSTLTVSNMSPEDSSIYLCSVNRVQETQYFGPGTRLLVL.

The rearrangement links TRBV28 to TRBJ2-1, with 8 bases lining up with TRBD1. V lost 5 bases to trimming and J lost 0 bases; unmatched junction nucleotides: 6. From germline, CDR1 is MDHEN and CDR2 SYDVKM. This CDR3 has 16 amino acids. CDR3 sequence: CASSQRTGSSYNEQFF. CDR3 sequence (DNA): TGTGCCAGCAGTCAGAGGACAGGGAGCTCCTACAATGAGCAGTTCTTC.

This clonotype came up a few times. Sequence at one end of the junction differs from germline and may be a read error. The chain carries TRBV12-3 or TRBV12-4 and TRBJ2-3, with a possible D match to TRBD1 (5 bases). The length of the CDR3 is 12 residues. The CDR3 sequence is CASSSLTVTQYF. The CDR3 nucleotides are TGTGCCAGCAGTTCCCTGACAGTTACGCAGTATTTT.

CDR3 residues: CASSPMTGGGEQYF. DNA of the CDR3: TGTGCCAGCAGCCCGATGACAGGGGGTGGCGAGCAGTACTTC. V is TRBV5-6 and J is TRBJ2-7; 9 bases are shared with TRBD1. This CDR3 contains 14 residues. The V gene end was trimmed by 4 bases and the J gene end by 6 bases; junction bases not matched to a gene: 8. The germline V gene encodes CDR1 SGHDT and CDR2 YYEEEE.

The CDR3 DNA reads as TGTGCCAGCAGCCCAGACACAAGGGGTGGTAATGAGCAGTTCTTC. Residues: CASSPDTRGGNEQFF. The chain couples TRBV3-1 to TRBJ2-1; perhaps TRBD1 as D (5 bases). V lost 4 bases to trimming and J lost 7 bases, with 17 bases between them. CDR1 and CDR2 (germline): LGHDT, YNNKEL (reference sequence). The CDR3 has 15 residues.

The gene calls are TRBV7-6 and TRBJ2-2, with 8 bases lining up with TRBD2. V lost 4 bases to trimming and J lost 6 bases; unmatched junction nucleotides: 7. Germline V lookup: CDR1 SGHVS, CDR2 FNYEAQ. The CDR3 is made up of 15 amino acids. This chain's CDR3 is CASSSLAGYAGELFF. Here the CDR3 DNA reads TGTGCCAGCAGCTCCTTAGCGGGGTATGCCGGGGAGCTGTTTTTT. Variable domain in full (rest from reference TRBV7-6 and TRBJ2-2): GAGVSQSPRYKVTKRGQDVALRCDPISGHVSLYWYRQALGQGPEFLTYFNYEAQQDKSGLPNDRFSAERPEGSISTLTIQRTEQRDSAMYRCASSSLAGYAGELFFGEGSRLTVL.

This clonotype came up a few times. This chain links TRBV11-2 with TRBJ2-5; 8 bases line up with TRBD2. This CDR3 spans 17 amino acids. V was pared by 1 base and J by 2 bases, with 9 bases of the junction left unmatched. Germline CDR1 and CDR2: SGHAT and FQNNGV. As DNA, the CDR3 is TGTGCCAGCAGCTTAGGTGTTCTGGCGGGGGGACAAGAGACCCAGTACTTC. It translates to CASSLGVLAGGQETQYF.

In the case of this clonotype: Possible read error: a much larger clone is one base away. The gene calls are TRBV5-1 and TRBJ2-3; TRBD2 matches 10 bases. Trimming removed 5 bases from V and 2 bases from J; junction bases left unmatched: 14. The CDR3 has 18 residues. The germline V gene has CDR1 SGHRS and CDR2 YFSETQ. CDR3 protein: CASSPGSGGRLSTDTQYF. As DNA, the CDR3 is TGCGCCAGCAGTCCCGGTAGCGGGGGGCGTTTGTCCACAGATACGCAGTATTTT.

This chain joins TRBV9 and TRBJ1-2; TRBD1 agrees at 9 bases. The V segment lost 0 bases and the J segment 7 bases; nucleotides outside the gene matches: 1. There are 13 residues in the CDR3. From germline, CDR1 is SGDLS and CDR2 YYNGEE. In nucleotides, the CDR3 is TGTGCCAGCAGCGTAGGGACAGGGGCTGGCTACACCTTC. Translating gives CASSVGTGAGYTF.

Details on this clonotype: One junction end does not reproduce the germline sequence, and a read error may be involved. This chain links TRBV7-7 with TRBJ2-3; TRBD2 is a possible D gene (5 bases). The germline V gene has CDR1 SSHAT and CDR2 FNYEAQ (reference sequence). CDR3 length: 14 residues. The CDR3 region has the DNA TGTGCTAGCAGCTTAGGCCCGACGGGGGATACGCAGTATTTT. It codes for CASSLGPTGDTQYF.

CDR3: CATSSADRGGYTF. The CDR3 DNA is TGTGCCACCAGCAGTGCCGATCGGGGTGGCTACACCTTC. The gene calls are TRBV15 and TRBJ1-2; the D is unclear. Trimming removed 3 bases from V and 7 bases from J, with 12 bases in between. Germline-derived CDR1 and CDR2 are LNHNV and YYDKDF (reference sequence). This CDR3 is built from 13 residues.